This T cell receptor (beta chain) was documented in a study of T cell responses to AZD1222 COVID-19 vaccine. Study background: Both about-4-week and about-12-week second-dose recipients were combined. Study-level points and caveats: Recipients of AZD1222 seropositive at baseline numbered only 6 or 7. Spike-specific TCR breadth and depth went up after people got two AZD1222 doses. Vaccine-associated CD4 TCRs spanned spike, dominant at 160-218 and 743-854.

Produced via immunoSEQ multiplex PCR; TCRdb's table is partial and in-frame only. Of under 80,000 clones listed, approximately 89% are singletons. This CDR3 is 19 amino acids long. In regard to this clone: Its target is not known.

The chain combines TRBV21-1 with TRBJ2-1; TRBD2, the table's D call, was not compared with the DNA. TRBV21-1 is a recognized pseudogene. The sequence was obtained from an adult in good health. The sample was peripheral blood, taken on day 0 of AZD1222 vaccination. This chain's CDR3 is CASSKVETSGRATYNEQFF. In nucleotides, the CDR3 is TGTGCCAGCAGCAAAGTGGAGACTAGCGGGAGGGCCACCTACAATGAGCAGTTCTTC.